The rows below give T cell receptor beta chains drawn from one sample of a study of cytomegalovirus exposure and HLA in healthy donors. Method: immunoSEQ multiplex PCR; TCRdb's copy keeps in-frame clones and lacks some. The sample holds 85,000 to 100,000 clones, 60% to 80% seen once. The sequencing input was PBMCs. The receptors come from a woman between 40 and 55 years old in good health and CMV-seronegative. The conserved cysteine and the conserved F or W are not part of the CDR3 here.

j_call: TRBJ2-3; v_call: TRBV5-1; cdr3_aa: ASSLPTVDTQY
j_call: TRBJ2-7; v_call: TRBV5-1; cdr3_aa: ASSSGQNIYEQY
j_call: TRBJ1-4; v_call: TRBV19; cdr3_aa: ATSQGMANEKLF
j_call: TRBJ1-3; v_call: TRBV19; cdr3_aa: ASSRDTFFGNTIY
j_call: TRBJ2-7; v_call: TRBV30; cdr3_aa: AWSTGRYEQY
j_call: TRBJ1-5; v_call: TRBV19; cdr3_aa: ASTRTGDSNQPQH
j_call: TRBJ2-7; v_call: TRBV7-2; cdr3_aa: ASSPDRAYEQY
j_call: TRBJ1-4; v_call: TRBV30; cdr3_aa: AWSRGTNEKLF
j_call: TRBJ2-1; v_call: TRBV5-1; cdr3_aa: ASSFSGQPNEQF
j_call: TRBJ1-2; v_call: TRBV29-1; cdr3_aa: SVTTGVNYGYT
j_call: TRBJ2-7; v_call: TRBV5-1; cdr3_aa: ASSTSGESYEQY
j_call: TRBJ1-3; v_call: TRBV15; cdr3_aa: ATSSQPAGMRSGNTIY
j_call: TRBJ1-1; v_call: TRBV7-9; cdr3_aa: ASSLRTRGTEAF
j_call: TRBJ1-2; v_call: TRBV6-5; cdr3_aa: ASTRRGDGYT
j_call: TRBJ1-5; v_call: TRBV15; cdr3_aa: ATSLVDSNQPQH
j_call: TRBJ1-2; v_call: TRBV6-5; cdr3_aa: ASSLNYGYT
j_call: TRBJ2-3; v_call: TRBV7-9; cdr3_aa: ASIKGGGAGDTQY
j_call: TRBJ1-1; v_call: TRBV6-5; cdr3_aa: ASTRTGGCKAF
j_call: TRBJ1-1; v_call: TRBV25-1; cdr3_aa: ASSPLAGLTEAF
j_call: TRBJ2-3; v_call: TRBV4-3; cdr3_aa: ASSQDWTSGENPQY
j_call: TRBJ2-1; v_call: TRBV18; cdr3_aa: ASSRKQGDGSINEQF
j_call: TRBJ2-7; v_call: TRBV5-1; cdr3_aa: ASSLDVSYEQY
j_call: TRBJ2-5; v_call: TRBV7-6; cdr3_aa: ASSLVKQYQETQY
j_call: TRBJ1-6; v_call: TRBV6-1; cdr3_aa: ASSEASQVGNSPLH